One sample yielded the 10 T cell receptor beta chains listed below, sequenced in a study of cytomegalovirus exposure and HLA in healthy donors (dated by TCRdb to 2015 to 2018). The library was built by means of the immunoSEQ multiplex PCR assay. For the multiplex PCR, a mixture combining 60 forward primers for TCR Vbeta segments and 13 reverse primers for TCR Jbeta segments was used. TCRdb's version of the immuneACCESS table is confined to in-frame rearrangements and falls short of the full clone set. An unresolved V gene accounts for under half of the shortfall where checked; the remainder is of unknown origin. Counted in this sample were some 120,000 clones; approximately 80% of them appeared once. The ten largest clones add up to about 11% of the sample. Sequencing input: PBMCs. The receptor set was obtained from a male donor in good health and CMV-seropositive.

The V gene is TRBV5-1, the J gene TRBJ1-2, with 7 bases fitting TRBD1. The CDR3 is made up of 14 amino acids. In germline, CDR1 is SGHRS, CDR2 YFSETQ. V lost 4 bases and J lost 4; bases outside the gene matches: 7. The CDR3 sequence is CASSEQGEPYGYTF. The CDR3 nucleotides read TGCGCCAGCAGCGAGCAGGGGGAACCCTATGGCTACACCTTC.

CDR3 coding DNA: TGTGCCAGCAGTGAAACTTGGACAGTCTACGGCTACACCTTC. It translates to CASSETWTVYGYTF. The chain combines TRBV6-1 with TRBJ1-2; TRBD1 might be the D (6 bases). Germline CDR1 and CDR2: MNHNS and SASEGT. CDR3 length equals 14 residues. V lost 2 bases, J lost 8 bases, and 15 bases lay in between.

The chain uses TRBV28 and TRBJ2-2; 8 bases are a match to TRBD1. This CDR3 contains 16 residues. V was clipped by 2 bases and J by 3 bases; unmatched bases: 5. Germline CDR1 reads MDHEN; CDR2 reads SYDVKM. The CDR3 loop reads CASSLIGQGYTGELFF. The CDR3 nucleotides read TGTGCCAGCAGTTTAATCGGACAGGGATACACCGGGGAGCTGTTTTTT.

The CDR3 spells CASSLYRNTGELFF. CDR3 DNA: TGTGCCAGCAGCTTATACAGGAACACCGGGGAGCTGTTTTTT. V usage is TRBV11-2 and J usage is TRBJ2-2; D is undetermined. V lost 2 bases and J 1 base, leaving 5 bases between the germline ends. This CDR3 has 14 residues. The germline V gene has CDR1 SGHAT and CDR2 FQNNGV. Using reference TRBV11-2 and TRBJ2-2 for the parts outside the CDR3, the full variable domain is EAGVAQSPRYKIIEKRQSVAFWCNPISGHATLYWYQQILGQGPKLLIQFQNNGVVDDSQLPKDRFSAERLKGVDSTLKIQPAKLEDSAVYLCASSLYRNTGELFFGEGSRLTVL.

V and J are TRBV28 and TRBJ1-3; D unclear. Germline assignment: CDR1 MDHEN and CDR2 SYDVKM. V lost 1 base to trimming and J lost 7 bases, with 5 bases between them. The CDR3 has 12 residues. The CDR3 DNA follows: TGTGCCAGCAGTTTATCGGTCAACACCATATATTTT. Protein product: CASSLSVNTIYF.

This clone has only one observation. At one boundary the junction diverges from the germline segment, which might be a read error. The V and J genes are TRBV19 and TRBJ1-6, with a weak D call TRBD1 (5 bases). The CDR3 runs to 15 residues. Germline V gene sequence: CDR1 LNHDA, CDR2 SQIVND (reference sequence). The CDR3 DNA sequence: TGTGCCAGTAGTATCCAGGGATCCTACAATTCACCCCTCCACTTT. It translates to CASSIQGSYNSPLHF.

This chain connects TRBV28 to TRBJ2-1; 7 bases fit TRBD1. Looked up from germline, CDR1 is MDHEN and CDR2 is SYDVKM. The CDR3 is 14 residues long. The trim removed 7 bases at V and 5 bases at J, leaving 8 bases unmatched. CDR3 region: CASTTQGTHNEQFF. In DNA form, the CDR3 reads TGTGCCAGCACCACACAGGGGACACACAATGAGCAGTTCTTC. Full variable domain (rest looked up from reference TRBV28 and TRBJ2-1): DVKVTQSSRYLVKRTGEKVFLECVQDMDHENMFWYRQDPGLGLRLIYFSYDVKMKEKGDIPEGYSVSREKKERFSLILESASTNQTSMYLCASTTQGTHNEQFFGPGTRLTVL.

The chain recombines TRBV4-2 with TRBJ2-2; 10 bases are shared with TRBD2. The length of the CDR3 is 16 residues. J lost 3 bases, V lost 6 bases, and 7 bases had no gene match. The germline V gene encodes CDR1 LGHNA and CDR2 YNFKEQ. The CDR3 loop is CASSRSGREDTGELFF. CDR3 DNA: TGTGCCAGCAGTCGAAGCGGGAGGGAGGACACCGGGGAGCTGTTTTTT.

V gene TRBV7-2 combines with J gene TRBJ2-5, with D perhaps TRBD2 (6 bases). The V end lost 4 bases, the J end lost 5 bases, and 14 bases lay between the germline ends. CDR3 size: 14 residues. Germline-derived CDR1 and CDR2 are SGHTA and FQGNSA. CDR3 sequence reads: CASSWRERLETQYF. The DNA for the CDR3 is TGTGCCAGCAGCTGGAGGGAGAGGCTGGAGACCCAGTACTTC.

The sample holds a few counts of this clone. Its ends do not fully match the called genes, so a read error is possible. The chain has TRBV14 and TRBJ2-4; 8 bases align to TRBD2. The CDR3 has 14 residues. Germline V gene data show CDR1 as SGHDN and CDR2 as FVKESK. CDR3 coding DNA: TGTGCCAGCAGCCCCATCAGCGGGGGAAACAGTCAGTACTTC. As protein: CASSPISGGNSQYF.